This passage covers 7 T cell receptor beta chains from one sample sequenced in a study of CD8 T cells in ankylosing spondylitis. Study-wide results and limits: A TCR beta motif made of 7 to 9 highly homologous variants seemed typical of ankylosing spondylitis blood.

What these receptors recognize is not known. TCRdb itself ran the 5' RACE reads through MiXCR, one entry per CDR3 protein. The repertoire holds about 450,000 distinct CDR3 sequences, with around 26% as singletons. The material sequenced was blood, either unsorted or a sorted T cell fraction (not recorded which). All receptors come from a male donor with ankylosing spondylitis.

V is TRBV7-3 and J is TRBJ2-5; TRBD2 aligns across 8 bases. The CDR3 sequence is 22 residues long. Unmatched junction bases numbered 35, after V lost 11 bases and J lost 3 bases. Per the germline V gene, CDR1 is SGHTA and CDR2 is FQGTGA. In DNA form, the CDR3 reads TGTGCCGCCGCGGGAGGTACAGGGAAATTCTCGAATACACCGACCGAGAAAGAGACCCAGTACTTC. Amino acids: CAAAGGTGKFSNTPTEKETQYF.

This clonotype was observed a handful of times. In DNA, the CDR3 is TGTGCCAGCAGCCAAACGGGACTAGCGGGAACCAACACAGATACGCAGTATTTT. This codes for CASSQTGLAGTNTDTQYF. The chain uses TRBV4-2 and TRBJ2-3; 13 nucleotides align to TRBD2. From germline, CDR1 is LGHNA and CDR2 YNFKEQ. This CDR3 has 18 residues. The junction had 7 bases not matched to a gene; V was cut back by 2 bases and J by 2 bases.

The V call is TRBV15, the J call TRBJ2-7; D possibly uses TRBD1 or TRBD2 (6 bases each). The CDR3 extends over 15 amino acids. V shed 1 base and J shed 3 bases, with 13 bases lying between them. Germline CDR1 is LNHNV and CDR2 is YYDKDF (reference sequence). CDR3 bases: TGTGCCACCAGCAGAGGGAAACAGGGAGGCTACGAGCAGTACGTC. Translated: CATSRGKQGGYEQYV.

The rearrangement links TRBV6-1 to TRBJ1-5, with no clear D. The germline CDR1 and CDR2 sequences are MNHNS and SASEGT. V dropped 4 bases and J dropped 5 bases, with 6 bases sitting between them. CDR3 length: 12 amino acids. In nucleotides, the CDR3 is TGTGCCAGCAGTGCTATGGATCAGCCCCAGCATTTT. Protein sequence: CASSAMDQPQHF.

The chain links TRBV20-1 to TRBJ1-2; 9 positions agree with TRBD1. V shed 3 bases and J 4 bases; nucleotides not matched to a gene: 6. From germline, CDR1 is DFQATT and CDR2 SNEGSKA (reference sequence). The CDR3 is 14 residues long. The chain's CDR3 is CSASLWTGAYGYTF. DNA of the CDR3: TGCAGTGCTAGTCTGTGGACAGGGGCCTATGGCTACACCTTC.

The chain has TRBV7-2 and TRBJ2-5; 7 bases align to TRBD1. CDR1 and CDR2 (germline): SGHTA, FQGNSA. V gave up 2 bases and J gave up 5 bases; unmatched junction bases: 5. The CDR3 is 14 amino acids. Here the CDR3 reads CASSLSPTGETQYF. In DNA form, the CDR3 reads TGTGCCAGCAGCTTATCCCCGACAGGGGAGACCCAGTACTTC.

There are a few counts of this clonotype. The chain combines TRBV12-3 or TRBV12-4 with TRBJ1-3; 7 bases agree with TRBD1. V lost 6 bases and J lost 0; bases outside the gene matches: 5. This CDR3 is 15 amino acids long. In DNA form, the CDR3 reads TGTGCCAGCAGGTTTACAGGGGCCTCTGGAAACACCATATATTTT. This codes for CASRFTGASGNTIYF.